One sample yielded the 28 T cell receptor beta chains listed below, sequenced in a study of blood T cell repertoires in COVID-19. The repertoire was sequenced with immunoSEQ multiplex PCR; TCRdb's copy has only in-frame clones and lacks some. This table has about 310,000 clones, approximately 86% appearing once. Specimen: PBMCs or T cells enriched from blood (not recorded which). The source of these receptors is a woman aged 18-29 years who had recovered from COVID-19.

The gene calls are TRBV7-8 and TRBJ2-2; D gene unclear. Trimming cost V 0 bases and J 5 bases, with 19 bases left between them. The CDR3 loop spans 18 amino acids. Germline CDR1 reads SGHVS; CDR2 reads FQNEAQ. The CDR3 loop is CASSLAHRVPNRTGELFF. DNA of the CDR3: TGTGCCAGCAGCTTAGCGCATCGGGTCCCCAATAGGACCGGGGAGCTGTTTTTT.

This chain links TRBV10-3 with TRBJ2-2; D not resolved. CDR1 is ENHRY, CDR2 SYGVKD, per germline. The CDR3 spans 14 residues. Trimming left V 8 bases short and J 5 bases short, with 15 bases between. The CDR3 DNA sequence: TGTGCCATCTCGTCGAGCGTCGATACCGGGGAGCTGTTTTTT. Translated, it gives CAISSSVDTGELFF.

V gene TRBV7-9 combines with J gene TRBJ1-1, with a possible D match to TRBD1 (5 bases). Germline V gene sequence: CDR1 SEHNR, CDR2 FQNEAQ (reference sequence). Trimming shortened V by 1 base and J by 0 bases, and 15 bases separated the two germline ends. The CDR3 covers 17 residues. CDR3 DNA sequence: TGTGCCAGCAGCTTAGTGGGGCGCCTGGGCGTGAACACTGAAGCTTTCTTT. Its translation is CASSLVGRLGVNTEAFF.

V gene TRBV18 combines with J gene TRBJ2-6; no clear D. The CDR3 is made up of 16 amino acids. Germline assignment: CDR1 KGHSH and CDR2 LQKENI. V was clipped by 0 bases and J by 1 base, with 7 bases between them. The CDR3 nucleotides read TGTGCCAGCTCACCACCCCAGGAATCTGGGGCCAACGTCCTGACTTTC. This sequence encodes CASSPPQESGANVLTF. Variable domain in full (rest from reference TRBV18 and TRBJ2-6): NAGVMQNPRHLVRRRGQEARLRCSPMKGHSHVYWYRQLPEEGLKFMVYLQKENIIDESGMPKERFSAEFPKEGPSILRIQQVVRGDSAAYFCASSPPQESGANVLTFGAGSRLTVL.

Worth noting for this clone: This sample also contains other DNA sequences that code for the same CDR3. The chain is built from TRBV28 and TRBJ1-5, with a possible D match to TRBD1 (6 bases). Germline assignment: CDR1 MDHEN and CDR2 SYDVKM. The CDR3 length is 15 residues. Trimming took 3 bases from V and 5 from J, leaving 14 bases between them. For the CDR3, the DNA is TGTGCCAGCAGTTTGGTCAGGGGTGGGGATCAGCCCCAGCATTTT. Translating it yields CASSLVRGGDQPQHF.

In regard to this clone: Other DNA sequences from this sample encode an identical CDR3 as well. The chain recombines TRBV5-6 with TRBJ2-5, with 7 bases identical to TRBD2. Germline CDR1 and CDR2: SGHDT and YYEEEE. With V trimmed by 5 bases and J by 4 bases, 5 bases remained unmatched. The CDR3 is 13 residues long. CDR3 sequence reads: CASSLAGGETQYF. As DNA, the CDR3 is TGTGCCAGCAGTTTAGCGGGTGGAGAGACCCAGTACTTC.

The chain's CDR3 is CATQMDRSSYEQYF. The CDR3 nucleotides are TGTGCCACCCAGATGGACAGGAGCTCCTACGAGCAGTACTTC. J is TRBJ2-7 and V is TRBV2; 7 nucleotides align to TRBD1. The V gene's germline CDR1 is SNHLY and CDR2 FYNNEI. J gave up 0 bases and V 10 bases, and 9 bases lay outside the gene matches. The CDR3 is 14 residues long.

CDR3 nucleotide sequence: TGCGCCAGCAGTCAATCTTTCCCAGGGTTTAAAGCTTTCTTT. Translation gives CASSQSFPGFKAFF. The V gene is TRBV23-1, the J gene TRBJ1-1; perhaps TRBD1 as D (5 bases). TRBV23-1 qualifies as an ORF whose function is uncertain. V lost 0 bases, J lost 9 bases, and 14 bases lay in between. The CDR3 runs 14 residues.

J is TRBJ1-3 and V is TRBV19; 7 bases match TRBD1. CDR1 is LNHDA, CDR2 SQIVND, per germline (reference sequence). Unmatched junction bases numbered 9, after V lost 4 bases and J lost 0 bases. The CDR3 extends over 17 amino acids. Here the CDR3 reads CASSRTQGLPSGNTIYF. CDR3 in DNA: TGTGCCAGTAGTAGGACACAGGGGTTACCCTCTGGAAACACCATATATTTT. Variable domain in full (rest from reference TRBV19 and TRBJ1-3): DGGITQSPKYLFRKEGQNVTLSCEQNLNHDAMYWYRQDPGQGLRLIYYSQIVNDFQKGDIAEGYSVSREKKESFPLTVTSAQKNPTAFYLCASSRTQGLPSGNTIYFGEGSWLTVV.

This chain joins TRBV4-2 and TRBJ1-5, with TRBD1 identical over 7 bases. In germline, CDR1 is LGHNA, CDR2 YNFKEQ. The trim removed 4 bases at V and 5 bases at J, leaving 11 bases unmatched. CDR3 length: 16 residues. The CDR3 nucleotides are TGTGCCAGCAGCCCTACCGGGACAGCCGTCGATCAGCCCCAGCATTTT. Protein sequence: CASSPTGTAVDQPQHF.

The rearrangement links TRBV5-1 to TRBJ1-2, with D possibly TRBD1 on 6 matching bases. The V end was cut by 2 bases, the J end by 2 bases, with 7 bases between. This CDR3 comprises 13 residues. Germline CDR1 and CDR2: SGHRS and YFSETQ. The CDR3 nucleotides read TGCGCCAGCAGCTTCCAGGGGAACTATGGCTACACCTTC. Translating it yields CASSFQGNYGYTF.

The chain couples TRBV2 to TRBJ1-5; 9 nucleotides agree with TRBD1. The CDR3 sequence is 19 residues long. J lost 2 bases, V lost 6 bases, and 17 bases had no gene match. Germline CDR1 is SNHLY and CDR2 is FYNNEI. The CDR3 DNA follows: TGTGCCAGCAGATATAGCCGGGACAGGGACGTGAAGCGCAATCAGCCCCAGCATTTT. It is translated as CASRYSRDRDVKRNQPQHF.

This clone was recorded only once. J is TRBJ1-5 and V is TRBV18, with 8 bases identical to TRBD1. V gave up 6 bases and J gave up 2 bases; unmatched junction bases: 15. This CDR3 is built from 18 residues. The V gene's germline CDR1 is KGHSH and CDR2 LQKENI. The CDR3 DNA follows: TGTGCCAGCTCGCGGGCTTCCGGTCAGGGGGCGGGCAATCAGCCCCAGCATTTT. This codes for CASSRASGQGAGNQPQHF.

J is TRBJ1-3 and V is TRBV11-2; D gene ambiguous. The V gene's germline CDR1 is SGHAT and CDR2 FQNNGV. The CDR3 is 15 residues long. Trimming pared 5 bases from V and 0 bases from J, leaving 11 bases between. CDR3: CASSLGGNSGNTIYF. The CDR3 region has the DNA TGTGCCAGCAGCCTCGGCGGGAACTCTGGAAACACCATATATTTT.

The V and J genes are TRBV18 and TRBJ1-2; 8 bases are a match to TRBD1. Unmatched junction bases numbered 7, after V lost 3 bases and J lost 7 bases. This CDR3 spans 14 amino acids. CDR1 KGHSH and CDR2 LQKENI come from the germline V gene. CDR3 sequence (DNA): TGTGCCAGCTCACCTTCAGGGGGCTTTGTTGGCTACACCTTC. It encodes CASSPSGGFVGYTF.

The rearrangement uses TRBV7-8 and TRBJ2-1; 8 bases line up with TRBD1. Trimming took 6 bases from V and 9 from J; bases not matched to a gene: 10. The CDR3 is made up of 14 amino acids. Germline CDR1 and CDR2: SGHVS and FQNEAQ. The CDR3 DNA reads as TGTGCCAGCAGTGAGAGACAGGGGAAGGGTGAGCAGTTCTTC. This encodes CASSERQGKGEQFF.

The chain carries TRBV29-1 and TRBJ1-3; unclear D gene. Germline-derived CDR1 and CDR2 are SQVTM and ANQGSEA. The CDR3 totals 13 residues. V dropped 6 bases and J dropped 0 bases, with 9 bases sitting between them. CDR3: CSVQGSSGNTIYF. CDR3 nucleotides: TGCAGCGTACAAGGGAGCTCTGGAAACACCATATATTTT. Using reference TRBV29-1 and TRBJ1-3 for the parts outside the CDR3, the full variable domain is SAVISQKPSRDICQRGTSLTIQCQVDSQVTMMFWYRQQPGQSLTLIATANQGSEATYESGFVIDKFPISRPNLTFSTLTVSNMSPEDSSIYLCSVQGSSGNTIYFGEGSWLTVV.

V usage is TRBV5-6 and J usage is TRBJ1-6, with 10 bases that match TRBD1. The CDR3 totals 16 residues. J gave up 3 bases and V 5 bases, and 5 bases lay outside the gene matches. Germline V gene sequence: CDR1 SGHDT, CDR2 YYEEEE. CDR3 DNA sequence: TGTGCCAGCAGGGGACGGACAGGGGGCTATAATTCACCCCTCCACTTT. Amino acids: CASRGRTGGYNSPLHF. Full variable domain (rest looked up from reference TRBV5-6 and TRBJ1-6): DAGVTQSPTHLIKTRGQQVTLRCSPKSGHDTVSWYQQALGQGPQFIFQYYEEEERQRGNFPDRFSGHQFPNYSSELNVNALLLGDSALYLCASRGRTGGYNSPLHFGNGTRLTVT.

The chain combines TRBV5-4 with TRBJ1-1; 7 bases fit TRBD1. Germline-derived CDR1 and CDR2 are SGHNT and YYREEE (reference sequence). V shed 4 bases, J shed 1 base, and the junction held 7 bases outside the gene matches. There are 15 residues in the CDR3. The CDR3 coding sequence is TGTGCCAGCAGCATACCTCAGGGGGAGAACACTGAAGCTTTCTTT. Translated: CASSIPQGENTEAFF.

This sequence joins TRBV7-2 and TRBJ2-5; 12 bases are a match to TRBD2. V shed 7 bases and J 5 bases; nucleotides not matched to a gene: 11. The CDR3 totals 16 residues. Germline V lookup: CDR1 SGHTA, CDR2 FQGNSA. The CDR3 loop reads CASTTSSGGAGETQYF. The DNA of the CDR3 is TGTGCCAGCACAACTTCTAGCGGGGGGGCCGGGGAGACCCAGTACTTC.

This clone was observed a handful of times. The chain joins TRBV6-1 to TRBJ1-2; TRBD1 matches at 7 bases. The CDR3 is 16 amino acids. The germline gives CDR1 MNHNS, CDR2 SASEGT. Trimming cost V 4 bases and J 7 bases; bases outside gene matches: 15. The CDR3 nucleotides read TGTGCCAGCAGTGTATCCAGACAGGGATCGTCGAGTGGCTACACCTTC. This codes for CASSVSRQGSSSGYTF.

This rearrangement joins TRBV28 to TRBJ1-2; TRBD1 matches 7 bases. Looked up from germline, CDR1 is MDHEN and CDR2 is SYDVKM. The length of the CDR3 is 14 residues. After removal of 2 bases from V and 7 bases from J, the junction contained 7 bases not matched to a gene. The CDR3 region is CASSLPGGIPGYTF. CDR3 nucleotides: TGTGCCAGCAGTTTACCAGGGGGAATCCCTGGCTACACCTTC.

The chain uses TRBV25-1 and TRBJ2-3; 12 bases match TRBD2. After removal of 7 bases from V and 3 bases from J, the junction contained 11 bases not matched to a gene. From germline, CDR1 is MGHDK and CDR2 SYGVNS. The CDR3 is 17 amino acids. This CDR3 is CASTSRTSGMRTDTQYF. CDR3 nucleotide sequence: TGTGCCAGCACCTCTAGGACTAGCGGGATGAGAACAGATACGCAGTATTTT.

The chain has TRBV7-9 and TRBJ1-2; tentatively, D is TRBD1 (5 bases). Germline assignment: CDR1 SEHNR and CDR2 FQNEAQ (reference sequence). There are 14 residues in the CDR3. Trimming removed 1 base at V and 7 bases at J, with 13 bases between. The CDR3 nucleotides read TGTGCCAGCAGCTTAGTAGAACAGGTTCTTGGCTACACCTTC. The encoded protein is CASSLVEQVLGYTF.

CDR3 amino acids: CASSQAQGKTQYF. Written as DNA, the CDR3 is TGCGCCAGCAGCCAAGCGCAGGGGAAGACCCAGTACTTC. The chain combines TRBV4-3 with TRBJ2-5; D possibly corresponds to TRBD1 (6 bases). The V end was cut by 1 base, the J end by 6 bases, with 9 bases between. This CDR3 is built from 13 residues. The germline V gene has CDR1 LGHNA and CDR2 YSLEER.

The chain couples TRBV10-3 to TRBJ2-1; 11 bases are shared with TRBD1. Germline V gene lookup returns CDR1 ENHRY and CDR2 SYGVKD. V gave up 2 bases and J gave up 8 bases; unmatched junction bases: 8. This CDR3 region has 16 residues. The CDR3 is CAISEPGTGGLDEQFF. In nucleotides, the CDR3 is TGTGCCATCAGTGAGCCCGGGACAGGGGGTCTGGATGAGCAGTTCTTC.

The rearrangement joins TRBV30 to TRBJ1-3; D call uncertain. CDR1 is GTSNPN, CDR2 SVGIG, per germline (reference sequence). CDR3 length equals 15 residues. Deletions cut 2 bases from V and 0 bases from J, with 11 bases between. In DNA form, the CDR3 reads TGTGCCTGGAGTCTCGTATCCCGCTCTGGAAACACCATATATTTT. It encodes CAWSLVSRSGNTIYF.

This clone was found once. The V call is TRBV7-6, the J call TRBJ2-3, with D tentatively TRBD1 (6 bases). The CDR3 is 17 amino acids. CDR1 is SGHVS and CDR2 is FNYEAQ in the germline V gene. Trimming pared 6 bases from V and 4 bases from J, leaving 23 bases between. The CDR3 loop reads CASSLTPTGSGADTQYF. CDR3 sequence (DNA): TGTGCCAGCAGTCTCACCCCAACAGGGTCCGGCGCAGATACGCAGTATTTT.